The source of this T cell receptor beta chain is a study of post-analysis software for immune sequencing data. The wider study: Both relapsing-remitting and secondary progressive multiple sclerosis featured among the disease courses, as did progressive-relapsing multiple sclerosis.

This clonotype was picked up a small number of times. Antigen unknown. Unique molecular identifiers featured in each of the TCR beta cDNA libraries. MiXCR was run by TCRdb on the PCR reads, yielding one entry per CDR3 protein. The repertoire has almost 700,000 distinct CDR3 sequences, approximately 59% of them found once; the top ten carry roughly 12%. Study-wide results and caveats: With TRBV5-6, TRBV5-1 and TRBV20-1 included, 5 or 6 TRBV segments were more frequent in patients than in controls. Controls had significantly higher normalized Chao1 diversity than multiple sclerosis patients.

There are 14 residues in the CDR3. Germline V lookup: CDR1 DFQATT, CDR2 SNEGSKA (reference sequence). Trimming cost V 6 bases and J 0 bases, with 15 bases left between them. The clonotype comes from a girl aged 2 to 9 with multiple sclerosis. This chain links TRBV20-1 with TRBJ2-7; D tentatively fits TRBD1 or TRBD2 (6 bases each). Source material: blood. The CDR3 reads CSAVPQGGSYEQYF. In DNA, the CDR3 is TGCAGTGCAGTTCCACAGGGAGGCTCCTACGAGCAGTACTTC.